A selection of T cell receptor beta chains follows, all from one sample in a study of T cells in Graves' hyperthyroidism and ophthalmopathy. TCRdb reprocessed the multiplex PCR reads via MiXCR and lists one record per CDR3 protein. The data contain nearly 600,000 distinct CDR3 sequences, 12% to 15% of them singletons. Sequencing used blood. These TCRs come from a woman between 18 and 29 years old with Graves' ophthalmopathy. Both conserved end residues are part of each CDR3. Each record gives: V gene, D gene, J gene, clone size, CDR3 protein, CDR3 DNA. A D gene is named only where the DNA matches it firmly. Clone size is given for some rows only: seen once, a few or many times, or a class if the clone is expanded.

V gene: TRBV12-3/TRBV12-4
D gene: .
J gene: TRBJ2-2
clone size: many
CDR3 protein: CASSRQEYTGELFF
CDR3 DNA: TGTGCCAGCAGTAGACAGGAATACACCGGGGAGCTGTTTTTT

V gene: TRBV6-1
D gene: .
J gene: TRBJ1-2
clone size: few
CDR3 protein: CASTGGYTF
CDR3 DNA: TGCGCCAGCACGGGTGGCTACACCTTC

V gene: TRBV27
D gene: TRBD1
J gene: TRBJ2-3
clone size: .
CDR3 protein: CASSSSNRGRAHRDTQYF
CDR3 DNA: TGTGCCAGCAGTTCCTCGAACAGGGGAAGGGCACACAGGGATACGCAGTATTTT

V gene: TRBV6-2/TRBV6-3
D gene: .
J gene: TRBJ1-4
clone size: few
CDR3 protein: CASSYSAGKLFF
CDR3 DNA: TGTGCCAGCAGTTACTCAGCGGGAAAACTGTTTTTT

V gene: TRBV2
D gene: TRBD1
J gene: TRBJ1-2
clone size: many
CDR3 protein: CASNSQGADYGYTF
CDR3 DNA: TGTGCCAGCAACTCCCAGGGGGCGGACTATGGCTACACCTTC

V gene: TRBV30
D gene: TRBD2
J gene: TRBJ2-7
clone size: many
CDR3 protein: CAWSGLAGPYEQYF
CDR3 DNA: TGTGCCTGGAGTGGGCTAGCGGGCCCCTACGAGCAGTACTTC

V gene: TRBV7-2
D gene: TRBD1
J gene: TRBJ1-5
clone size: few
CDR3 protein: CASSPRTGQGSNQPQHF
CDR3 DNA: TGTGCCAGCAGCCCTAGGACGGGACAGGGAAGCAATCAGCCCCAGCATTTT

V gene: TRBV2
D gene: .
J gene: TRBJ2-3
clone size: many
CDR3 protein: CASMPGESSGTDTQYF
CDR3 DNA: TGTGCCAGCATGCCAGGGGAGTCTAGCGGCACAGATACGCAGTATTTT

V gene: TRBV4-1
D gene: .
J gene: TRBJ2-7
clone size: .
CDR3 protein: CASSHLGVAYEQYF
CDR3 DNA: TGCGCCAGCAGCCATTTGGGGGTCGCCTACGAGCAGTACTTC

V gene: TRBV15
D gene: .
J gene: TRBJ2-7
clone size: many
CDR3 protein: CATSRDRGAGSYEQYF
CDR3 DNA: TGTGCCACCAGCAGAGATAGAGGAGCGGGTTCCTACGAGCAGTACTTC

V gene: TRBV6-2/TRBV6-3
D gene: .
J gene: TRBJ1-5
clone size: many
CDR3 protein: CASRKYEARRDQPQHF
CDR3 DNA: TGTGCCAGCAGAAAGTACGAGGCCCGAAGGGACCAGCCCCAGCATTTT

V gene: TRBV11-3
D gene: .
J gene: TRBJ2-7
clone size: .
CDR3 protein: CASSSEGFYEQYF
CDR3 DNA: TGTGCCAGCAGCTCCGAGGGGTTTTACGAGCAGTACTTC